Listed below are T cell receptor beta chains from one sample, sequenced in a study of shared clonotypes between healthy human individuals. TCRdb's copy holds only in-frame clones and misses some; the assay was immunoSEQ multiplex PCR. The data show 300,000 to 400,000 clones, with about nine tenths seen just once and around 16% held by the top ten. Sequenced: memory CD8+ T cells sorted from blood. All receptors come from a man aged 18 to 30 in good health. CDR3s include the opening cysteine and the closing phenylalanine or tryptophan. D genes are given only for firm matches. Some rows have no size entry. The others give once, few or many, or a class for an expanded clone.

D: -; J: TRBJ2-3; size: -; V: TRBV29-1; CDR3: CSVEGALGTDTQYF; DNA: TGCAGCGTTGAGGGGGCTCTCGGCACAGATACGCAGTATTTT
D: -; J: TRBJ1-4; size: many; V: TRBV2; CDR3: CASNTRENPTNEKLFF; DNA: TGTGCCAGCAATACGAGGGAAAATCCAACTAATGAAAAACTGTTTTTT
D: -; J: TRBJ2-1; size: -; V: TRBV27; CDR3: CASSFSTASSYNEQFF; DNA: TGTGCCAGCAGTTTCTCGACCGCAAGCTCCTACAATGAGCAGTTCTTC
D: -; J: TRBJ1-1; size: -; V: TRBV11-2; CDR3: CASSSGGTEAFF; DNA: TGTGCCAGCAGCTCCGGGGGGACTGAAGCTTTCTTT
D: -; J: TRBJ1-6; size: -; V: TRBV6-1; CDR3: CASSEWGIGYNSPLHF; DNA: TGTGCCAGCAGTGAATGGGGGATAGGCTATAATTCACCCCTCCACTTT
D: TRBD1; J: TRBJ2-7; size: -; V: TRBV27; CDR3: CASSPSQGAKIYEQYF; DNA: TGTGCCAGCAGTCCCTCCCAGGGGGCCAAGATCTACGAGCAGTACTTC
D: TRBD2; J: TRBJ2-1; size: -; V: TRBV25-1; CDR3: CASSDSWTSVSNEQFF; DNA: TGTGCCAGCAGTGATTCATGGACTAGCGTTTCCAATGAGCAGTTCTTC
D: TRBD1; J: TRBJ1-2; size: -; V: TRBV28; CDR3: CASSLAAGTGYGYTF; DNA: TGTGCCAGCAGTTTAGCCGCCGGGACAGGGTATGGCTACACCTTC
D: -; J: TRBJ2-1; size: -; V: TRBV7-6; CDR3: CASSLLADNEQFF; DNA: TGTGCCAGCAGCCTCTTAGCGGACAATGAGCAGTTCTTC
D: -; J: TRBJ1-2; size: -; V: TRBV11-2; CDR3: CASSPTPIDGYTF; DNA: TGTGCCAGCAGCCCAACCCCGATTGATGGCTACACCTTC
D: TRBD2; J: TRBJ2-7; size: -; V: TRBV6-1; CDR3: CASVLKGLAYEQYF; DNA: TGTGCCAGCGTACTTAAAGGACTAGCCTACGAGCAGTACTTC
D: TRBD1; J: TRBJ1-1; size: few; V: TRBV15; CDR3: CATSEDRVAEAFF; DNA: TGTGCCACCAGCGAGGACAGGGTGGCTGAAGCTTTCTTT
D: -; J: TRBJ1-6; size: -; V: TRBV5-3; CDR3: CAPGVGKNSPLHF; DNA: TGTGCCCCGGGGGTCGGGAAGAATTCACCCCTCCACTTT
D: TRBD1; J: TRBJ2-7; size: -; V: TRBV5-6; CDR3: CASSLQGPIYSYEQYF; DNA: TGTGCCAGCAGCTTACAGGGGCCTATATACTCCTACGAGCAGTACTTC
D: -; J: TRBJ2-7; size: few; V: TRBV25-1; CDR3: CASRDWGSQDEQYF; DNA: TGTGCCAGCAGGGACTGGGGGAGTCAAGACGAGCAGTACTTC
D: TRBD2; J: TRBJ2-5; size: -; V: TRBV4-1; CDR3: CASSRGGQETQYF; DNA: TGCGCCAGCAGCCGGGGGGGCCAAGAGACCCAGTACTTC
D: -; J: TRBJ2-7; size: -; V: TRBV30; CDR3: CAWSVSAYEQYF; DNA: TGTGCCTGGTCGGTCTCAGCCTACGAGCAGTACTTC
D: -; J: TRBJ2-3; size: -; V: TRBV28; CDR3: CASSLPWGERVTDTQYF; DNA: TGTGCCAGCAGTCTCCCTTGGGGGGAGAGGGTCACAGATACGCAGTATTTT
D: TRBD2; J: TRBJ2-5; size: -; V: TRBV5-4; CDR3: CASSLLADQETQYF; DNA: TGTGCCAGCAGCTTACTAGCGGACCAAGAGACCCAGTACTTC
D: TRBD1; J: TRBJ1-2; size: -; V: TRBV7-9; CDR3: CASSLTDRVYGYTF; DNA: TGTGCCAGCAGCCTAACGGACAGGGTCTATGGCTACACCTTC
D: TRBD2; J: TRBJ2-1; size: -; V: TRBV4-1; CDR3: CASSNVLAGGHYNEQFF; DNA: TGCGCCAGCAGCAACGTTCTAGCGGGAGGCCACTACAATGAGCAGTTCTTC
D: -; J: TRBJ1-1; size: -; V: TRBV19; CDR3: CASSIEGGLNTEAFF; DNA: TGTGCCAGTAGTATAGAAGGCGGCTTGAACACTGAAGCTTTCTTT
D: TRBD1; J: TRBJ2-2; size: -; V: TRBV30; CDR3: CARDRGGTGELFF; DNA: TGTGCTAGGGACAGGGGAGGGACCGGGGAGCTGTTTTTT
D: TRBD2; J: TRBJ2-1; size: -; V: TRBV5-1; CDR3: CATTLSGGLYNEQFF; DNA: TGCGCCACCACTTTGAGCGGGGGTTTATACAATGAGCAGTTCTTC
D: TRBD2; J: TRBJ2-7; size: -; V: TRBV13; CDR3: CASSLRLGLAGGQHYEQYF; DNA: TGTGCCAGCAGCTTACGCCTCGGACTAGCGGGGGGGCAGCACTACGAGCAGTACTTC
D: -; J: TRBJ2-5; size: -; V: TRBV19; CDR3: CASSMGQGPWETQYF; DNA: TGTGCCAGTAGTATGGGGCAGGGGCCGTGGGAGACCCAGTACTTC
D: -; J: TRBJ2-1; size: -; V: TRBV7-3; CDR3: CASSLTSKPNANNEQFF; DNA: TGTGCCAGCAGCTTAACGTCGAAGCCTAATGCCAACAATGAGCAGTTCTTC
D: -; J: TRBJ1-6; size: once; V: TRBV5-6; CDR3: CASSLGGSPLHF; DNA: TGTGCCAGCAGCCTCGGAGGATCACCCCTCCACTTT
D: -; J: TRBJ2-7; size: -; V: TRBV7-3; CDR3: CASSWMGGNDEQYF; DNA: TGTGCCAGCAGCTGGATGGGCGGGAACGACGAGCAGTACTTC
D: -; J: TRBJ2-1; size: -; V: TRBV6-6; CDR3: CASLAVGSSYNEQFF; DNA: TGTGCCAGCTTGGCGGTCGGGAGCTCCTACAATGAGCAGTTCTTC
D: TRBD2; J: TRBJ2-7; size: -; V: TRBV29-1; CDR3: CSVPGRGVYEQYF; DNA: TGCAGCGTTCCCGGGAGGGGAGTCTACGAGCAGTACTTC
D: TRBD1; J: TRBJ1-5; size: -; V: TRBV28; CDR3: CASRTQGVGQPQHF; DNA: TGTGCCAGCAGAACTCAGGGGGTGGGTCAGCCCCAGCATTTT
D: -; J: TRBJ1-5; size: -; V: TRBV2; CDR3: CASSTGGNQPQHF; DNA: TGTGCCAGCAGTACCGGTGGCAATCAGCCCCAGCATTTT
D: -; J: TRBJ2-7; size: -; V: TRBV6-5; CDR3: CASSTPRQAYYEQYF; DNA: TGTGCCAGCAGCACCCCACGACAGGCGTACTACGAGCAGTACTTC
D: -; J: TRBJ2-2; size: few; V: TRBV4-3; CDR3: CASSQGDGPGELFF; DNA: TGCGCCAGCAGCCAAGGAGACGGGCCCGGGGAGCTGTTTTTT
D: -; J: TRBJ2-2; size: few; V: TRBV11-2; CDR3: CASSLENTGELFF; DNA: TGTGCCAGCAGCTTAGAGAACACCGGGGAGCTGTTTTTT
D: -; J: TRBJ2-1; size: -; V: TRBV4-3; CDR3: CASSQEEGGFLSYNEQFF; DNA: TGCGCCAGCAGCCAAGAAGAGGGAGGCTTCCTCTCCTACAATGAGCAGTTCTTC
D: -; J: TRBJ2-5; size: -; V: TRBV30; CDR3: CAWSVDSPFQETQYF; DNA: TGTGCCTGGAGTGTAGACAGCCCGTTCCAAGAGACCCAGTACTTC
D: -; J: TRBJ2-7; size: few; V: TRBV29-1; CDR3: CSVETEITYEQYF; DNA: TGCAGCGTTGAGACAGAAATTACCTACGAGCAGTACTTC
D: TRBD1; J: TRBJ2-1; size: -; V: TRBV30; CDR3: CAWSVGTAYNEQFF; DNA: TGTGCCTGGAGTGTTGGGACAGCTTACAATGAGCAGTTCTTC
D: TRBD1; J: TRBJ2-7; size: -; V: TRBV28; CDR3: CASSPRGLLYEQYF; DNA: TGTGCCAGCAGCCCCAGGGGGCTCCTCTACGAGCAGTACTTC
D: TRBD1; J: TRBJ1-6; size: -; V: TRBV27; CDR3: CASSLGPPDRPDPPLHF; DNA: TGTGCCAGCAGTTTAGGCCCCCCGGACAGGCCTGACCCACCCCTCCACTTT
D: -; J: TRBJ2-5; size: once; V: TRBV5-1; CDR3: CASSLWRDQETQYF; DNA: TGCGCCAGCAGCTTGTGGAGGGACCAAGAGACCCAGTACTTC
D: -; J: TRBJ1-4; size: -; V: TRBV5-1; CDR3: CASSLGVTTNEKLFF; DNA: TGCGCCAGCAGCTTGGGAGTCACAACTAATGAAAAACTGTTTTTT
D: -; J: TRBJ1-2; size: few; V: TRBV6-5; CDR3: CASSQDADYGYTF; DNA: TGTGCCAGCAGCCAAGATGCTGACTATGGCTACACCTTC
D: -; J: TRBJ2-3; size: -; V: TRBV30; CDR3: CAWGSGHSSTDTQYF; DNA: TGTGCCTGGGGATCCGGACACTCTAGCACAGATACGCAGTATTTT
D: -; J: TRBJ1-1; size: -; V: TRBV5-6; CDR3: CASSPGLNTEAFF; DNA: TGTGCCAGCAGCCCCGGGCTTAACACTGAAGCTTTCTTT
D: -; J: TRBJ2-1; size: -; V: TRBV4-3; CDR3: CASSQVSSDPWNEQFF; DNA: TGCGCCAGCAGCCAAGTCTCTAGCGACCCCTGGAATGAGCAGTTCTTC
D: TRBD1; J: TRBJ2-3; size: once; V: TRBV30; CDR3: CAWQGTDTDTQYF; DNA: TGTGCCTGGCAAGGGACAGACACAGATACGCAGTATTTT
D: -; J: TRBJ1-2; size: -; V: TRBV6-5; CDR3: CASSYGGANYGYTF; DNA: TGTGCCAGCAGTTATGGGGGGGCTAACTATGGCTACACCTTC